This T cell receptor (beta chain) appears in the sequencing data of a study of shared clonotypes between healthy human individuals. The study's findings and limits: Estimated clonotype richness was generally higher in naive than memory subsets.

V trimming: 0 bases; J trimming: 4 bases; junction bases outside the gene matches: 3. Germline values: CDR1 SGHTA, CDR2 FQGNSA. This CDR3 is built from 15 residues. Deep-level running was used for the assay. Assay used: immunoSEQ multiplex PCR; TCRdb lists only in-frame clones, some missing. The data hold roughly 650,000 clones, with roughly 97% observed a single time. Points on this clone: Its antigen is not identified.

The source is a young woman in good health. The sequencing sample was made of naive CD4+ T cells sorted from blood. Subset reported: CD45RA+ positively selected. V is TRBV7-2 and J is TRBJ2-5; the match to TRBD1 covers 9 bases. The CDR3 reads CASSLAGQGTETQYF. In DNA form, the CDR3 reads TGTGCCAGCAGCTTAGCGGGACAGGGAACAGAGACCCAGTACTTC.